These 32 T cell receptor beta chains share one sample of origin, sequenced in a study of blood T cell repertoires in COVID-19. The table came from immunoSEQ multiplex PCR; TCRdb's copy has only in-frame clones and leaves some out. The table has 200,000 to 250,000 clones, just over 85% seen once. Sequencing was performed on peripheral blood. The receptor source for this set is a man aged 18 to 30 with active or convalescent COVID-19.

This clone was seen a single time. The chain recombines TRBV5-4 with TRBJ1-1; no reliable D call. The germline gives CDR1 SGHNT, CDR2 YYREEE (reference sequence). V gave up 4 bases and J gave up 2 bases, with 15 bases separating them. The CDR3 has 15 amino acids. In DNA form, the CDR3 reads TGTGCCAGCAGCCTCCAAGGGCGGACTAACACTGAAGCTTTCTTT. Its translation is CASSLQGRTNTEAFF.

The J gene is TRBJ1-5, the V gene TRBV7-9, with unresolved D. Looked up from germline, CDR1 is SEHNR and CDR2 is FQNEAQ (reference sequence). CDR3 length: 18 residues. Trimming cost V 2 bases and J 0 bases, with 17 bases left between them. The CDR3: CASSLYSGTANSNQPQHF. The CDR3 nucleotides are TGTGCCAGCAGCTTATATAGCGGAACGGCTAATAGCAATCAGCCCCAGCATTTT.

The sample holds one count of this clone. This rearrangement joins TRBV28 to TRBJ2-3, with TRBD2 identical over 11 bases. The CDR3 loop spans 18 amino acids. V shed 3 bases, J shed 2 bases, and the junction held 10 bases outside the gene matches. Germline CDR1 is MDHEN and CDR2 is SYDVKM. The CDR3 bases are TGTGCCAGCAGTTTCGGGACTAGCGGAGCCTATTACACAGATACGCAGTATTTT. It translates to CASSFGTSGAYYTDTQYF. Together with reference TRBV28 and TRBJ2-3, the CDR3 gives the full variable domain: DVKVTQSSRYLVKRTGEKVFLECVQDMDHENMFWYRQDPGLGLRLIYFSYDVKMKEKGDIPEGYSVSREKKERFSLILESASTNQTSMYLCASSFGTSGAYYTDTQYFGPGTRLTVL.

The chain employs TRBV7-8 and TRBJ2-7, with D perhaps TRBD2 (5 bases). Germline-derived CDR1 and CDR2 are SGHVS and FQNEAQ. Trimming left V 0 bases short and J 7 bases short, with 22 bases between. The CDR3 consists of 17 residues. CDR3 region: CASSLADLGPGMMEQYF. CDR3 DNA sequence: TGTGCCAGCAGCTTAGCCGATCTTGGACCCGGGATGATGGAGCAGTACTTC.

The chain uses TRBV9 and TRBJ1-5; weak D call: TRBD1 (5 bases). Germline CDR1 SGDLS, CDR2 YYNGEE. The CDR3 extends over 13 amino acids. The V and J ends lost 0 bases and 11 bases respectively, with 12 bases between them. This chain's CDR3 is CASSVDGGKTQHF. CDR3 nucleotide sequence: TGTGCCAGCAGCGTAGATGGGGGGAAGACCCAGCATTTT. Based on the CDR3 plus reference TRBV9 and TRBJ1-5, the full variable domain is DSGVTQTPKHLITATGQRVTLRCSPRSGDLSVYWYQQSLDQGLQFLIQYYNGEERAKGNILERFSAQQFPDLHSELNLSSLELGDSALYFCASSVDGGKTQHFGDGTRLSIL.

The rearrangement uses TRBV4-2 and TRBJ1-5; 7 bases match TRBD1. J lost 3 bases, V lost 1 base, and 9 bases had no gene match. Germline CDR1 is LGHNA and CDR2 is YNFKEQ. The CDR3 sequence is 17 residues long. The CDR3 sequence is CASSQGQGLEANQPQHF. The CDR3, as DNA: TGTGCCAGCAGCCAAGGACAGGGTTTAGAAGCCAATCAGCCCCAGCATTTT.

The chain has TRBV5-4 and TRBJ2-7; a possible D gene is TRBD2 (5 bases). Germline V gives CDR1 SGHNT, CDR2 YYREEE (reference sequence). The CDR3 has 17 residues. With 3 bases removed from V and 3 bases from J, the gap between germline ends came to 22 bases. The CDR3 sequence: CASSWASAEDSYYEQYF. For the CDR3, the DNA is TGTGCCAGCAGCTGGGCATCGGCCGAGGACTCTTACTACGAGCAGTACTTC.

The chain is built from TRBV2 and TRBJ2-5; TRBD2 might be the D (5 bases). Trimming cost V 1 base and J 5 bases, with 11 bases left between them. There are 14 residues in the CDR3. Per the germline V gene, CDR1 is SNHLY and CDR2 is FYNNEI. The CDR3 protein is CASSEDGVSETQYF. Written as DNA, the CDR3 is TGTGCCAGCAGTGAAGACGGGGTTAGTGAGACCCAGTACTTC.

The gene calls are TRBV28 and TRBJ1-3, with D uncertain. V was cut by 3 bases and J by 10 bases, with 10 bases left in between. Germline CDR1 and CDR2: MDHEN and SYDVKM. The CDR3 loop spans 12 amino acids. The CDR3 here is CASSFVAGTIYF. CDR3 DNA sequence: TGTGCCAGCAGTTTCGTCGCGGGTACCATATATTTT.

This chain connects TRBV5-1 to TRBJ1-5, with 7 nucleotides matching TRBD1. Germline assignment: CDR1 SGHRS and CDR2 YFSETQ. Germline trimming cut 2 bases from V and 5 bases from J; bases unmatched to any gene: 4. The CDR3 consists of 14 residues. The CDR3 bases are TGCGCCAGCAGCTTACAGGGGACGGATCAGCCCCAGCATTTT. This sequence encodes CASSLQGTDQPQHF. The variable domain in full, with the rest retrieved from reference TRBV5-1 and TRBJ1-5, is KAGVTQTPRYLIKTRGQQVTLSCSPISGHRSVSWYQQTPGQGLQFLFEYFSETQRNKGNFPGRFSGRQFSNSRSEMNVSTLELGDSALYLCASSLQGTDQPQHFGDGTRLSIL.

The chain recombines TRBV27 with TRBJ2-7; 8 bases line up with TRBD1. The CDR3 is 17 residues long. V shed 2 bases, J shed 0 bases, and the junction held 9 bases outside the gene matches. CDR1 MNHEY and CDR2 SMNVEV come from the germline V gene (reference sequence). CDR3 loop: CASSLRGTGFGSYEQYF. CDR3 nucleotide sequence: TGTGCCAGCAGTTTAAGGGGGACAGGATTCGGCTCCTACGAGCAGTACTTC.

The CDR3, as DNA: TGCAGCGCCGAGGGTCCGACAGGGGGTTCCGGTGGCTACACCTTC. Its protein is CSAEGPTGGSGGYTF. V and J are TRBV29-1 and TRBJ1-2; the match to TRBD1 covers 9 bases. CDR3 length: 15 amino acids. V shed 7 bases, J shed 7 bases, and the junction held 16 bases outside the gene matches. Germline values: CDR1 SQVTM, CDR2 ANQGSEA.

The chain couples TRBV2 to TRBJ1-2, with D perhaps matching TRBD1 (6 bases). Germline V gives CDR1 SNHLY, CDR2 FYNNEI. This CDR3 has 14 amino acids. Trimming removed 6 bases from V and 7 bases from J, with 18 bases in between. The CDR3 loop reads CASRAGTPIGGYTF. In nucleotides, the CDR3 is TGTGCCAGCAGGGCCGGGACACCTATCGGTGGCTACACCTTC.

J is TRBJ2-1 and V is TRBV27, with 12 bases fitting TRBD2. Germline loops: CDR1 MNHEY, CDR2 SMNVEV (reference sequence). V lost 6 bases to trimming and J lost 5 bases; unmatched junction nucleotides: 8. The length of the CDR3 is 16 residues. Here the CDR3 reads CASSYLTSGSNNEQFF. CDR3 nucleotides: TGTGCCAGCAGCTACCTGACTAGCGGGAGTAACAATGAGCAGTTCTTC.

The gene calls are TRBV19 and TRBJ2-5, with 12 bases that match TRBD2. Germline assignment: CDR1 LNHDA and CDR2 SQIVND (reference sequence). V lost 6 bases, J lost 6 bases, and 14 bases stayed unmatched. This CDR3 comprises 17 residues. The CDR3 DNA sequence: TGTGCCAGTAGATTTCTAGCGGGAGGGCCGAGGCTTAAGACCCAGTACTTC. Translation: CASRFLAGGPRLKTQYF.

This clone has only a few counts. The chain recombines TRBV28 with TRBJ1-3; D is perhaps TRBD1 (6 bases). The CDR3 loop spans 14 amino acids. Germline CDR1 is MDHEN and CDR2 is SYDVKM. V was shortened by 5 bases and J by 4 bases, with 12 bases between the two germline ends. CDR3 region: CASSDTGFGNTIYF. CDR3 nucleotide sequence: TGTGCCAGCAGTGATACAGGGTTCGGAAACACCATATATTTT.

The CDR3 DNA is TGTGCCAGCAGCCCGTTCGGGGGCAATCAGCCCCAGCATTTT. Translating it yields CASSPFGGNQPQHF. The rearrangement links TRBV28 to TRBJ1-5; no firm D call. The CDR3 covers 14 residues. Germline loops: CDR1 MDHEN, CDR2 SYDVKM. The V and J ends lost 6 bases and 2 bases respectively, with 11 bases between them. Full variable domain (outside the CDR3, taken from reference TRBV28 and TRBJ1-5): DVKVTQSSRYLVKRTGEKVFLECVQDMDHENMFWYRQDPGLGLRLIYFSYDVKMKEKGDIPEGYSVSREKKERFSLILESASTNQTSMYLCASSPFGGNQPQHFGDGTRLSIL.

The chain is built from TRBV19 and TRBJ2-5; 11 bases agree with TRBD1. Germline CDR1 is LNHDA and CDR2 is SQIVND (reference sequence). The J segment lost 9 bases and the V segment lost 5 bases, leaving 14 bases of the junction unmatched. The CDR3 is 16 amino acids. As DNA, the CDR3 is TGTGCCAGTAGTCCGGACCCCGGGACAGGGGGTTGGGCCCAGTACTTC. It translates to CASSPDPGTGGWAQYF.

This CDR3 reads CASRGPGVNYGYTF. The CDR3 DNA sequence: TGTGCCAGCAGGGGCCCCGGGGTTAACTATGGCTACACCTTC. The chain uses TRBV7-9 and TRBJ1-2; no clear D. CDR3 length: 14 residues. V was shortened by 6 bases and J by 1 base, with 12 bases between the two germline ends. Germline V gene lookup returns CDR1 SEHNR and CDR2 FQNEAQ (reference sequence).

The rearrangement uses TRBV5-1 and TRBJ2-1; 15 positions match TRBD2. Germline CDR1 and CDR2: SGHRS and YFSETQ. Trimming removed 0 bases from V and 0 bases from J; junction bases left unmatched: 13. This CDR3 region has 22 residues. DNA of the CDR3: TGCGCCAGCAGCTTGGGACTATTCCCGGGACTAGCGGGAGGAAGCTCCTACAATGAGCAGTTCTTC. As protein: CASSLGLFPGLAGGSSYNEQFF. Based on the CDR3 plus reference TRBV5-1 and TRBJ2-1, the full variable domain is KAGVTQTPRYLIKTRGQQVTLSCSPISGHRSVSWYQQTPGQGLQFLFEYFSETQRNKGNFPGRFSGRQFSNSRSEMNVSTLELGDSALYLCASSLGLFPGLAGGSSYNEQFFGPGTRLTVL.

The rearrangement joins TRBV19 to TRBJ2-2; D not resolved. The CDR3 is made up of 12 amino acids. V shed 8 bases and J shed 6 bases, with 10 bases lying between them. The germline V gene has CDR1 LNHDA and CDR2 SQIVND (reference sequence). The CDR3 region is CASSVVSGELFF. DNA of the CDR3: TGTGCCAGTTCGGTCGTCTCCGGGGAGCTGTTTTTT. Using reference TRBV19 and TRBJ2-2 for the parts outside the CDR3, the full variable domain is DGGITQSPKYLFRKEGQNVTLSCEQNLNHDAMYWYRQDPGQGLRLIYYSQIVNDFQKGDIAEGYSVSREKKESFPLTVTSAQKNPTAFYLCASSVVSGELFFGEGSRLTVL.

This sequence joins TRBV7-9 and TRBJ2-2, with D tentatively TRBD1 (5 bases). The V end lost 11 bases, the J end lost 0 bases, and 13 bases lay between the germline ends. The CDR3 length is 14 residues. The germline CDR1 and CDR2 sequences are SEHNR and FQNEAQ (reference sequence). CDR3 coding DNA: TGTGCCGGCAACGACAGACCGAACACCGGGGAGCTGTTTTTT. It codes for CAGNDRPNTGELFF.

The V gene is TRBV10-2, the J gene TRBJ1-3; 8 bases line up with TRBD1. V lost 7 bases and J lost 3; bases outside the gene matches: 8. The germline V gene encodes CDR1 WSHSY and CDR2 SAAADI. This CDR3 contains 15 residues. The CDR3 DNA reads TGCGCCAGCACGTCAGGGGGCGAAGGTGGAAACACCATATATTTT. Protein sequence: CASTSGGEGGNTIYF.

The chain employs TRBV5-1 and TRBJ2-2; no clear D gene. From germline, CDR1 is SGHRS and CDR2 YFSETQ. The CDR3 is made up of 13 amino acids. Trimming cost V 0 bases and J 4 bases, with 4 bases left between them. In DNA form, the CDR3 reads TGCGCCAGCAGCTTGGGCGGCACCGGGGAGCTGTTTTTT. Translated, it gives CASSLGGTGELFF.

For the CDR3, the DNA is TGTGCCAGCAGCTTGGACCAGCGTAGCACCGGGGAGCTGTTTTTT. This codes for CASSLDQRSTGELFF. The rearrangement joins TRBV5-6 to TRBJ2-2; D ambiguous. Trimming cost V 0 bases and J 4 bases, with 10 bases left between them. Germline lookup yields CDR1 SGHDT and CDR2 YYEEEE. The CDR3 covers 15 residues.

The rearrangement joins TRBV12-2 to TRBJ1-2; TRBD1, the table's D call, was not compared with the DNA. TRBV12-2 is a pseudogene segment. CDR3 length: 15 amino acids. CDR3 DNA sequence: TGTGCAAGTCGCATTTGGACAGGCCAATTCTATGGCTACACCTTC. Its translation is CASRIWTGQFYGYTF.

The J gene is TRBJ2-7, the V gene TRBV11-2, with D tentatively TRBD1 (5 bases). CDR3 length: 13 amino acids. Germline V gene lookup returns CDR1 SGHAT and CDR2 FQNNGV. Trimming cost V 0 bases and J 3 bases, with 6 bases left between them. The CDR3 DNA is TGTGCCAGCAGCTTAGAAACAGGCTACGAGCAGTACTTC. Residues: CASSLETGYEQYF.

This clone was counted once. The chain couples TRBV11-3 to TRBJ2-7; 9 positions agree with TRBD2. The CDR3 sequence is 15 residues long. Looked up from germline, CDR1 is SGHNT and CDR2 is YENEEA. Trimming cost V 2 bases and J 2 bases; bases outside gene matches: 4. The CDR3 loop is CASSLSLAGPYEQYF. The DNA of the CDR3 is TGTGCCAGCAGCTTAAGTCTAGCGGGACCCTACGAGCAGTACTTC. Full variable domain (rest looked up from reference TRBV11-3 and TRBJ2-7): EAGVVQSPRYKIIEKKQPVAFWCNPISGHNTLYWYLQNLGQGPELLIRYENEEAVDDSQLPKDRFSAERLKGVDSTLKIQPAELGDSAVYLCASSLSLAGPYEQYFGPGTRLTVT.

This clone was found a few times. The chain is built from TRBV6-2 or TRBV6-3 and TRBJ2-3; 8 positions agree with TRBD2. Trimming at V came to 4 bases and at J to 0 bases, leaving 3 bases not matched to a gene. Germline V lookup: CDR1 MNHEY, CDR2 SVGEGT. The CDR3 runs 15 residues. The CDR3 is CASSSGRASTDTQYF. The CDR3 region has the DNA TGTGCCAGCAGTTCCGGGAGGGCCAGCACAGATACGCAGTATTTT.

The DNA for the CDR3 is TGTGCCACCAGCGATCCCGGCGGGGTAGGGTGGGATACGCAGTATTTT. It encodes CATSDPGGVGWDTQYF. This sequence joins TRBV15 and TRBJ2-3; possibly TRBD2 for D (6 bases). Germline V gene data show CDR1 as LNHNV and CDR2 as YYDKDF (reference sequence). V lost 5 bases and J 6 bases, leaving 21 bases between the germline ends. The CDR3 runs 16 residues.

CDR3 in DNA: TGTGCCAGCAGCCTCGGGGGAACTGGGGCCAACGTCCTGACTTTC. This encodes CASSLGGTGANVLTF. The V call is TRBV7-3, the J call TRBJ2-6; D possibly corresponds to TRBD2 (6 bases). Germline V gene data show CDR1 as SGHTA and CDR2 as FQGTGA. Deletions cut 5 bases from V and 2 bases from J, with 10 bases between. The length of the CDR3 is 15 residues.

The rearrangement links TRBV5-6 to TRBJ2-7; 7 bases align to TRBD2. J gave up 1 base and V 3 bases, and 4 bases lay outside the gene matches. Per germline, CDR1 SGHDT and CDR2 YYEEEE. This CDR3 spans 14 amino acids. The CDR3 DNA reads TGTGCCAGCAGCTCATCCGGGAGGTCCTACGAGCAGTACTTC. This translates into CASSSSGRSYEQYF.